The T cell receptor beta chain under discussion was sequenced for a study of cytomegalovirus exposure and HLA in healthy donors (dated by TCRdb to about 2017). Regarding the complete study: An earlier analysis of roughly 610 of the donors reported approximately 280 Gb of sequence data and around 100 million unique TCR beta sequences obtained from approximately 180 million T cells. Roughly 300 gigabases of sequencing data and approximately 92 million unique TCR sequences made up an early release that covered approximately 620 HLA-typed donors. Of the approximately 400 genotyped donors, roughly 80% were placed in the genetic ancestry cluster associated with self-reported Caucasian donors. The aim of the study was to test whether cataloging public T cell receptors could identify signatures of past pathogen exposure. The T cell repertoires of 666 subjects were profiled by immunosequencing and related to cytomegalovirus serostatus. In addition to the first cohort of around 670 subjects, a separate validation cohort of around 110 different subjects was used. The study combined high-throughput TCR immunosequencing, statistical association of individual TCRs with disease status, and machine learning to predict cytomegalovirus infection status. A later analysis re-analyzed previously published TCR beta repertoires from 650 to 800 donors and added high-resolution HLA genotyping to study TCR occurrence patterns. The later analysis used no new phenotypic data to find candidate immune exposures, relying instead on TCR beta sequences and their occurrence across donors. To decide whether each TCR beta V gene segment behaved as functional or pseudogenic, an earlier analysis of some 570 of the donors relied on high-throughput TCR beta sequencing. Donor age, sex, ethnicity and CMV serostatus were compiled together with the repertoire data. A later genetic analysis took genome-wide SNP genotypes for about 55% of the roughly 700 donors and used that subset as a discovery cohort. Every repertoire in the discovery cohort had been generated on one and the same sequencing platform. Class I and class II HLA loci were covered by the typing at four-digit resolution. Typing coverage varied by locus: roughly 629-640 donors for A, B, C, DRB1 and DQB1; 500 to 550 for DQA1; 606 for DPA1; under 490 for DPB1. Several DR-DQ haplotypes were handled as single units for association and clustering because linkage in the cohort was strong. Across approximately 400 genotyped donors of the cohort, an average of roughly 200,000 unique TCR beta nucleotide sequences per donor were sequenced, and around 19% of those sequences were non-productive. What the authors observed across the whole study: Correlated functional status among segregating V segments might be attributable to linkage disequilibrium, but an unknown experimental factor could not be ruled out. For the cohort, immune exposure information was limited to CMV serostatus. Compared with equally common non-associated chains, HLA-associated TCR beta chains in a later analysis were more clonally expanded and had lower generation probabilities. The authors suggested that the approach could potentially be generalized to other disease states and immunological phenotypes. A cluster of highly shared sequence variants was judged likely to represent a technical artifact of the sequencing pipeline. In a later analysis, most CMV-associated TCR beta chains were found to appear HLA-restricted, with HLA associations seemingly driven largely by CMV exposure. In this cohort, only TCR beta chains were sequenced, and detectable features were limited by the absence of alpha or paired-chain data. In vitro tests confirmed that three of the cytomegalovirus-associated TCR beta chains recognize cytomegalovirus antigens. According to a later analysis, TCR association rates differed among HLA loci, with DRB1 alleles showing the most associated TCRs and HLA-C alleles showing the fewest. Cytomegalovirus status was reported to be diagnosed by the classifier with high specificity and sensitivity in both the original and validation cohorts. Strong co-occurrence of HLA alleles, especially DR and DQ, made assigning TCR associations to individual alleles difficult. Presence/absence analyses assumed roughly uniform sequencing depth across donors, an assumption that may not hold. A later genetic analysis reported fewer N-insertions in productive TCRs among donors in an Asian-associated ancestry cluster than the roughly 700-donor mean. A further reported finding was that TCR beta sequences accurately predicted the HLA-A and HLA-B alleles for most subjects in the first cohort. A total of fewer than 200 TCR beta chains were listed by the study as associated with cytomegalovirus. The 87-base-pair reads could not distinguish some IMGT-functional V segments, including TRBV6-2 and TRBV6-3, so those segments were excluded. HLA typing was unavailable for some donors at each locus, so association tests used only the typed subset. Because counts were too low, 15 to 20 rarely observed V segments, including chromosome 9 orphons, were excluded from the earlier analysis of under 650 of the donors. A later genetic analysis associated a missense DCLRE1C variant with V-gene and J-gene trimming of TCR beta chains, and an independent cohort replicated the association. Broadly in line with IMGT annotations, most TCR beta V segments showed up in productive rearrangements about 87% or about 30% of the time in an earlier analysis of a few hundred of the donors. According to a later analysis, parvovirus B19, influenza, CMV and Epstein-Barr virus appeared linked to several top co-occurrence clusters. In a later analysis, more than 15,000 TCR beta sequences were associated with specific HLA alleles at a false discovery rate of 0.05. Most TCR sequences were observed very rarely across donors, whereas some public TCRs were present in many individuals.

Concerning this clone: The clone's antigen remains unknown. No base-level quality is on record; no much larger clone is a single base apart.

CDR3 length: 17 amino acids, cysteine to phenylalanine. The CDR3 DNA has 51 bases and is translated from base 1. According to the germline V gene, CDR1 reads SGHTA and CDR2 reads FQGNSA. Here V drops 5 bases and J drops 2 bases, and the junction holds 12 bases not matched to any gene. The cohort was made up of approximately 700 healthy bone marrow donors. Cohort members were all nominally healthy when sampled, although unrecorded immune exposures were likely present. The donor tested CMV seropositive and was one of the 289 seropositive cohort members. Each donor provided a peripheral blood sample, and peripheral blood mononuclear cells were used for TCR beta sequencing. The Qiagen DNeasy Blood Extraction Kit was used to extract genomic DNA from the blood cell samples. Preparation of the library involved the immunoSEQ multiplex PCR assay. For the multiplex PCR, a mixture combining 60 forward primers for TCR Vbeta segments and 13 reverse primers for TCR Jbeta segments was used. The CDR3 region of rearranged TCR beta genes was amplified from genomic DNA with a multiplex PCR assay. On the Illumina HiSeq System, the amplified TCR beta libraries were sequenced as 87-base-pair reads. In the original analysis: In a later analysis, around 80 million unique TCR beta chains were counted across the 500 to 850 repertoires, and approximately 11 million of these chains were shared by at least two donors. Raw reads were error-corrected and collapsed into unique sequences by a nearest-neighbor algorithm in which closely related sequences were merged to remove PCR and sequencing errors. To assign V, D and J gene segments, CDR3 sequences were aligned to IMGT reference sequences. For a sequence to be retained, a match of at least six nucleotides to both a V gene segment and a J gene segment was required. A rearrangement counted as productive if the CDR3 had no stop codons and remained in frame with V and J, and every other rearrangement counted as non-productive. CDR3 was defined by IMGT convention, running from the second conserved V-encoded cysteine to the conserved J-encoded phenylalanine. The earlier analysis of 450 to 750 of the donors excluded any sequence lacking an unambiguous match to a single V gene segment. An earlier analysis of several hundred of the donors called V segments functional above 56.7% productive rearrangements and segregating when the between-donor standard deviation exceeded 5%. A statistical classification framework was built to diagnose cytomegalovirus status from the catalog of TCR beta chain sequences. In a later analysis, V and J genes were assigned by comparing TCR nucleotide sequences against IMGT/GENE-DB human TR gene sequences. In a later analysis, CDR3 sequences and most-parsimonious VDJ recombination scenarios were assigned using the TCRdist pipeline. In a later analysis, each TCR beta chain was defined by its CDR3 amino acid sequence together with its V-gene family, and reads without a unique V-gene family were excluded. In a later analysis, 500 to 700 highly shared, low-generation-probability nucleotide sequences were removed to address suspected cross-contamination and a sequencing artifact. A later analysis calculated a clonal expansion index for each public chain from normalized within-repertoire ranks of inferred template counts. In a later analysis, generation probabilities were computed using a VDJ recombination model fitted to out-of-frame rearrangements, and the results were checked against IGoR. Hypergeometric tests were used in a later analysis to score TCR-TCR, TCR-HLA and TCR-CMV co-occurrence, with a repertoire-size bias correction applied to the TCR pairs. To estimate false discovery rates, a later analysis permuted the HLA or CMV assignments 20 times. In a later analysis, co-occurring TCRs were grouped using DBSCAN, with TCRdist sequence similarity added in when clustering inside HLA-allele-positive subsets. Co-occurrence clustering excluded repertoires with fewer than 30,000 or more than 120,000 public chains, plus five with anomalous nucleotide sharing. TCRdb carries this immuneACCESS record with in-frame sequences only. Its versions omit some clonotypes, under half of them owing to an unresolved V gene in the studies checked, with the rest unexplained. V, J and clone size are taken as reported in that table, and D and trimming were inferred from the DNA itself. The sample has about 96,000 clones on record, around 79% of them singletons. Around 3.2% of the sample belongs to the ten largest clones.

The material sequenced was PBMCs. The receptor was derived from a female donor in good health and CMV-seropositive. The rearrangement combines TRBV7-2 with TRBJ2-7, with TRBD1 matching 10 junction bases. In nucleotides, the sequence is TGTGCCAGCAGCGTACAAAGTGGACAGGGGGTCGCCTACGAGCAGTACTTC. Translation gives CASSVQSGQGVAYEQYF.